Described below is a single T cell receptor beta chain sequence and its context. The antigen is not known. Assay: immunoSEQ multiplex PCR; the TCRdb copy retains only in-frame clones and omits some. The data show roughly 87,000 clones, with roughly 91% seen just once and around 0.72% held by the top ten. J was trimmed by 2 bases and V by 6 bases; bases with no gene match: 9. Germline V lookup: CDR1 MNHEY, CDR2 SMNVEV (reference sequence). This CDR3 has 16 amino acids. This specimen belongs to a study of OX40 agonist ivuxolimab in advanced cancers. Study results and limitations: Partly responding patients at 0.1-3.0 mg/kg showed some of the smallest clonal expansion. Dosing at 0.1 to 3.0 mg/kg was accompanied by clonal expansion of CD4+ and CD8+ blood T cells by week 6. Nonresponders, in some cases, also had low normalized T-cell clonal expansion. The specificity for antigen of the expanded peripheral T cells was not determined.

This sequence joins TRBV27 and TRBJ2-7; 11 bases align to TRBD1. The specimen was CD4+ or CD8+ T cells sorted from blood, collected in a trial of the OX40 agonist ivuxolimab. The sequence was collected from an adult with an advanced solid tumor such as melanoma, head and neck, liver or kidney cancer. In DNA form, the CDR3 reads TGTGCCAGCAGCCCCGGGGGGGGACAGGGGGCCTACGAGCAGTACTTC. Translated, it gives CASSPGGGQGAYEQYF.